Presented here are 16 T cell receptor beta chains from one specimen sequenced in a study of blood T cell repertoires in COVID-19. The data were produced by immunoSEQ multiplex PCR, yet TCRdb's version contains in-frame clones alone and is incomplete. The repertoire holds 120,000 to 150,000 clones, with 85% to 90% as singletons. The specimen was peripheral blood. These receptors originate from a woman at least 80 years old with acute or convalescent COVID-19.

This chain joins TRBV30 and TRBJ2-5; D perhaps matches TRBD1 (5 bases). CDR3 length equals 15 residues. CDR1 and CDR2 (germline): GTSNPN, SVGIG (reference sequence). Trimming took 0 bases from V and 4 from J, leaving 15 bases between them. The CDR3 reads CAWSVDQGPLETQYF. In nucleotides, the CDR3 is TGTGCCTGGAGTGTAGATCAGGGCCCGTTAGAGACCCAGTACTTC. Complete variable domain (other parts from reference TRBV30 and TRBJ2-5): SQTIHQWPATLVQPVGSPLSLECTVEGTSNPNLYWYRQAAGRGLQLLFYSVGIGQISSEVPQNLSASRPQDRQFILSSKKLLLSDSGFYLCAWSVDQGPLETQYFGPGTRLLVL.

This clone was seen just once. This sequence joins TRBV25-1 and TRBJ2-7; TRBD1 matches 7 bases. This CDR3 is built from 15 residues. With V trimmed by 5 bases and J by 0 bases, 7 bases remained unmatched. From germline, CDR1 is MGHDK and CDR2 SYGVNS. CDR3 nucleotide sequence: TGTGCCAGCAGTAAAAGACAGGGATACTCCTACGAGCAGTACTTC. Translated, it gives CASSKRQGYSYEQYF.

The V and J genes are TRBV18 and TRBJ1-2; no clear D. Trimming took off 2 bases at V and 3 bases at J, with 7 bases between the two ends. The CDR3 sequence is 13 residues long. The germline gives CDR1 KGHSH, CDR2 LQKENI. CDR3 sequence reads: CASSPESYYGYTF. CDR3 bases: TGTGCCAGCTCACCAGAGAGCTACTATGGCTACACCTTC.

The CDR3 DNA reads as TGTGCCAGCAGGGTCCTAGCGGGGGCTAACAATGAGCAGTTCTTC. Its protein product is CASRVLAGANNEQFF. The V gene is TRBV28, the J gene TRBJ2-1; 10 bases match TRBD2. Germline V lookup: CDR1 MDHEN, CDR2 SYDVKM. The CDR3 consists of 15 residues. The junction had 7 bases not matched to a gene; V was cut back by 6 bases and J by 5 bases.

Turning to this clone: Other nucleotide sequences in the sample specify the same CDR3. CDR3 residues: CASSRQGASNQPQHF. The CDR3 region has the DNA TGTGCCAGTAGTAGGCAGGGCGCTTCTAATCAGCCCCAGCATTTT. V usage is TRBV19 and J usage is TRBJ1-5; D might be TRBD1 (5 bases). Trimming stripped 4 bases from V and 4 bases from J, with 14 bases between. CDR1 is LNHDA, CDR2 SQIVND, per germline (reference sequence). This CDR3 contains 15 residues.

Here the CDR3 reads CASSSRLYTSTDTQYF. The CDR3 DNA follows: TGCGCCAGCAGCTCCCGACTGTATACTAGCACAGATACGCAGTATTTT. This chain uses TRBV5-1 with TRBJ2-3, with D hard to call. V was shortened by 3 bases and J by 0 bases, with 14 bases between the two germline ends. CDR1 and CDR2 (germline): SGHRS, YFSETQ. CDR3 size: 16 residues.

V and J are TRBV25-1 and TRBJ1-4; maybe TRBD1 (6 bases). V lost 1 base to trimming and J lost 0 bases, with 12 bases between them. Looked up from germline, CDR1 is MGHDK and CDR2 is SYGVNS. The CDR3 contains 17 residues. The CDR3 is CASSEWGRGATNEKLFF. The CDR3 DNA is TGTGCCAGCAGTGAATGGGGCAGGGGAGCAACTAATGAAAAACTGTTTTTT.

This rearrangement joins TRBV7-9 to TRBJ1-2; TRBD1 might be the D (6 bases). The CDR3 is 13 amino acids. Germline V gene data show CDR1 as SEHNR and CDR2 as FQNEAQ (reference sequence). The V and J ends lost 5 bases and 6 bases respectively, with 13 bases between them. CDR3 nucleotide sequence: TGTGCCAGCAGCGTTCAGGGGTCAGATGGCTACACCTTC. Translation gives CASSVQGSDGYTF.

V gene TRBV18 combines with J gene TRBJ2-5; 8 bases line up with TRBD1. Losses at the gene ends were 3 bases for V and 4 bases for J; bases not matched to a gene: 1. Germline V CDR1 and CDR2: KGHSH, LQKENI. The CDR3 contains 13 residues. CDR3: CASSPTGVETQYF. CDR3 in DNA: TGTGCCAGCTCACCGACAGGGGTAGAGACCCAGTACTTC. The whole variable domain, filled in from reference TRBV18 and TRBJ2-5, reads NAGVMQNPRHLVRRRGQEARLRCSPMKGHSHVYWYRQLPEEGLKFMVYLQKENIIDESGMPKERFSAEFPKEGPSILRIQQVVRGDSAAYFCASSPTGVETQYFGPGTRLLVL.

The V call is TRBV2, the J call TRBJ1-3, with D uncertain. The CDR3 has 11 residues. Deletions cut 6 bases from V and 8 bases from J, with 8 bases between. In germline, CDR1 is SNHLY, CDR2 FYNNEI. The CDR3 nucleotides are TGTGCCAGCAGAACCGGGGACACCATATATTTT. Translated, it gives CASRTGDTIYF.

The gene calls are TRBV5-1 and TRBJ1-4; maybe TRBD1 (5 bases). Germline-derived CDR1 and CDR2 are SGHRS and YFSETQ. V lost 5 bases, J lost 8 bases, and 13 bases lay in between. This CDR3 comprises 13 residues. CDR3 region: CASSIGVGEKLFF. CDR3 sequence (DNA): TGCGCCAGCAGTATAGGGGTAGGGGAAAAACTGTTTTTT.

Only a few counts were recorded for this clone. The rearrangement links TRBV5-1 to TRBJ2-1; the D gene is possibly TRBD1 (5 bases). Looked up from germline, CDR1 is SGHRS and CDR2 is YFSETQ. V was pared by 7 bases and J by 5 bases, with 10 bases between. The CDR3 is made up of 12 amino acids. For the CDR3, the DNA is TGCGCCAGCCACCAGGGAAACAATGAGCAGTTCTTC. The encoded protein is CASHQGNNEQFF.

This chain links TRBV5-1 with TRBJ2-2; TRBD1 might be the D (6 bases). The germline V gene encodes CDR1 SGHRS and CDR2 YFSETQ. Trimming shortened V by 4 bases and J by 0 bases, and 10 bases separated the two germline ends. The CDR3 covers 15 residues. The chain's CDR3 is CASSPWTANTGELFF. For the CDR3, the DNA is TGCGCCAGCAGCCCGTGGACAGCGAACACCGGGGAGCTGTTTTTT. Supplemented by reference TRBV5-1 and TRBJ2-2, the full variable domain reads KAGVTQTPRYLIKTRGQQVTLSCSPISGHRSVSWYQQTPGQGLQFLFEYFSETQRNKGNFPGRFSGRQFSNSRSEMNVSTLELGDSALYLCASSPWTANTGELFFGEGSRLTVL.

The V call is TRBV6-5, the J call TRBJ1-6; possibly TRBD1 for D (6 bases). The germline gives CDR1 MNHEY, CDR2 SVGAGI. CDR3 size: 14 residues. The V and J ends lost 5 bases and 7 bases respectively, with 12 bases between them. CDR3 sequence reads: CASSPDRSNSPLHF. The CDR3, as DNA: TGTGCCAGCAGTCCAGACAGGTCGAATTCACCCCTCCACTTT.

This clone has only a few counts. This chain connects TRBV30 to TRBJ1-3; TRBD1 agrees at 7 bases. The V gene end was trimmed by 1 base and the J gene end by 4 bases; junction bases not matched to a gene: 13. The CDR3 sequence is 17 residues long. CDR1 is GTSNPN and CDR2 is SVGIG in the germline V gene (reference sequence). In nucleotides, the CDR3 is TGTGCCTGGAGTGGATCAACAGGGGTGGCTTTGGGAAACACCATATATTTT. Translated: CAWSGSTGVALGNTIYF.

This clone has just one count. The chain joins TRBV2 to TRBJ2-5; 8 bases are shared with TRBD2. This CDR3 is built from 13 residues. With 5 bases clipped from V and 3 bases from J, the junction kept 2 bases outside the gene matches. Looked up from germline, CDR1 is SNHLY and CDR2 is FYNNEI. The CDR3 DNA follows: TGTGCCAGCAGTTTTAGCGGGGAAGAGACCCAGTACTTC. Translating gives CASSFSGEETQYF.